This TCR beta chain was captured by sequencing in a study of blood T cell repertoires in COVID-19. Whole-study context: PBMCs, B-cell-depleted T cells, or T cells were the source of the cDNA or gDNA that made up the material.

CDR1 and CDR2 (germline): SGHVS, FQNEAQ. The CDR3 is 16 residues long. J was trimmed by 7 bases and V by 3 bases; bases with no gene match: 11. Only in-frame clones appear in the TCRdb table, and some are missing; sequencing was by immunoSEQ multiplex PCR. The repertoire holds roughly 190,000 clones, with roughly four fifths as singletons. The chain links TRBV7-8 to TRBJ2-1, with 8 bases lining up with TRBD2. The source material was peripheral blood. The source of this sequence is a woman in her sixties or seventies with active or convalescent COVID-19. The CDR3 here is CASSFALAGMGNEQFF. DNA of the CDR3: TGTGCCAGCAGCTTTGCTTTAGCGGGGATGGGAAATGAGCAGTTCTTC.